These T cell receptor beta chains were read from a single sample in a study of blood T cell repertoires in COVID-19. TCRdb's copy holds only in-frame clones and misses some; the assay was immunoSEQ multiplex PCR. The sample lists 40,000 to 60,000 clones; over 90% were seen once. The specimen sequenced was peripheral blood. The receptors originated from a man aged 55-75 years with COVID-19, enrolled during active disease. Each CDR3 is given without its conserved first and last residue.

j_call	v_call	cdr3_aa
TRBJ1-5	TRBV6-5	ASSSGQSSGAQH
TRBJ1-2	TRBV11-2	ASSTQTGKAYGYT
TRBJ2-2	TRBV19	ASSGGQGIGNTGELF
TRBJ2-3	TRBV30	AWSVLIRGQGGDTQY
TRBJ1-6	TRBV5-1	ASRGDSIYNSPLH
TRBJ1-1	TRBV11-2	ASSLGGGGTEAF
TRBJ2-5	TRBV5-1	ASSLAGSGQETQY
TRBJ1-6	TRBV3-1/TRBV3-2	ASSHRENSPLH
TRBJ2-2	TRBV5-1	ASSTPPGTGTTGELF
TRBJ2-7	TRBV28	ASRVTGLGEQY
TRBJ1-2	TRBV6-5	ASSYTGQPYGYT
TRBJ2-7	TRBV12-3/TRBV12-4	ASSLWTGALD
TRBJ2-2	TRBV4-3	ASSGGDGVTGELF
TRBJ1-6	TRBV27	ASSLTQGKGSPLH
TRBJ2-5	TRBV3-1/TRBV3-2	ASSQDQLGGVQETQY
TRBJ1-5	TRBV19	ASSIWGGLRNQPQH
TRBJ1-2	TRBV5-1	ASSSTTVLSGYT
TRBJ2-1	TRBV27	ASCTNQMARQF
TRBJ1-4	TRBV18	ASSLLAEVNEKLF
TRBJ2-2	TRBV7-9	ASRRQGRTSGGELF
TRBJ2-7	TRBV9	ASSLGLALDEQY
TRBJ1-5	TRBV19	ASRYRGGNQPQH
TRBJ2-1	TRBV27	ASRRLAGVEQF
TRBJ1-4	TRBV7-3	APSAALDEKLF
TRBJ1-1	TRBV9	ASSVTQLNTEAF
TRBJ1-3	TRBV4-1	ASSQAAGNSGNTIY
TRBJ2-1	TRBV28	ASRQGSVNEQF
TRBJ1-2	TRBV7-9	ASSPTAGNYGYT
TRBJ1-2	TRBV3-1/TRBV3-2	ASRFGTANYGYT
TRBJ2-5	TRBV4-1	ASSQARDRKETQY
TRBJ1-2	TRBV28	ASSSGQGAFYGYT
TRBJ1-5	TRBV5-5	ASSLGQGEQPQH
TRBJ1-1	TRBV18	ASSPPGGRNTEAF
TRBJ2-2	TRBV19	ASSNTRRAPGELF
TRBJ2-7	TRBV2	ASSGAYEQY
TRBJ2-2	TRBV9	ASSGARDGGSNTGELF
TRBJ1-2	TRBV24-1	ATSEDRGPNYGYT
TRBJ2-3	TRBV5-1	ASSTFTDTQY
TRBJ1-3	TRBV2	ASRQGAAGNTIY
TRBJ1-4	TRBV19	ASSFQGGTNEKLF
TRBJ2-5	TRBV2	ASSQVGLVGGGQETQY